The subject of this entry is one TCR beta chain. A much larger clone sits a single nucleotide away, making a read error possible. The data were taken from a study of T-cell reconstitution after alpha-beta-depleted transplantation in children. Unique molecular identifiers were used to barcode this TCRbeta library. TCRdb re-derived calls from the PCR reads in MiXCR, one entry per CDR3 protein. The profile shows 350,000 to 500,000 distinct CDR3 sequences, about 45% of them singletons. This CDR3 has 11 residues. The germline gives CDR1 LGHNA, CDR2 YNFKEQ. V lost 0 bases to trimming and J lost 4 bases, with 0 bases between them.

The input for sequencing was PBMCs, taken before TCRalphabeta/CD19-depleted stem cell transplant. This chain joins TRBV4-2 and TRBJ2-5; no reliable D call. This clonotype was sampled from a girl under 10 years old with aplastic anemia, due to receive a stem cell transplant. CDR3 in amino acids: CASSQEETQYF. In DNA, the CDR3 is TGTGCCAGCAGCCAAGAAGAGACCCAGTACTTC.